This T cell receptor (beta chain) originates from a study of Ad26.COV2.S vaccination and SARS-CoV-2 variants. Treatment denoted: some 20 received Ad26.COV2.S at low or high dose, single or two shots; 5 received placebo; per-sample allocation not given. The study sampled participants on day 63 after the first vaccine or placebo injection. SARS-CoV-2 spike from the Wuhan strain was encoded by the vaccine, an Ad26 vector. Only in-frame clones appear in the TCRdb table, and some are missing; sequencing was by immunoSEQ multiplex PCR. This sample has roughly 400,000 clones, with approximately 89% found just once. V shed 4 bases and J 4 bases; nucleotides not matched to a gene: 6. CDR1 is LGHDT, CDR2 YNNKEL, per germline (reference sequence). The CDR3 contains 16 residues. Whole-study findings and limits: Greater spike-specific TCR breadth was seen in vaccine recipients than in placebo recipients.

This clone has only one observation. Its target is not known. J is TRBJ2-3 and V is TRBV3-1 (or the pseudogene TRBV3-2), with TRBD2 identical over 12 bases. This specimen was peripheral blood, taken in a trial of Ad26.COV2.S vaccine versus placebo. This TCR was sampled from a person between 18 and 59 years old who received the Ad26.COV2.S COVID-19 vaccine or a placebo. The CDR3 region is CASSPWTSGIADTQYF. CDR3 nucleotide sequence: TGTGCCAGCAGCCCGTGGACTAGCGGGATTGCAGATACGCAGTATTTT.